These 20 T cell receptor beta chains were sequenced from one sample in a study of blood T cells in healthy people across ages. Next came a second PCR, run for about 7 to 12 cycles, which used a sample-barcoded 5' primer along with a J-beta primer mix. TCRdb recomputed calls from the 5' RACE reads with MiXCR, one row per CDR3 protein. The profile shows around 970,000 distinct CDR3 sequences, roughly 50% of them singletons. Sample: blood. Receptors were obtained from a woman aged 55-70 years in good health.

This clonotype was seen a handful of times. V gene TRBV3-1 combines with J gene TRBJ1-1; D is unresolved. CDR1 is LGHDT and CDR2 is YNNKEL in the germline V gene (reference sequence). V lost 4 bases to trimming and J lost 1 base, with 13 bases between them. The CDR3 totals 15 residues. The CDR3 DNA is TGTGCCAGCAGCCGCGGCGGACGGAAGAACACTGAAGCTTTCTTT. Its translation is CASSRGGRKNTEAFF.

J is TRBJ2-6 and V is TRBV4-2; the D call may be TRBD1 or TRBD2 (5 bases each). The CDR3 has 19 residues. V lost 0 bases and J lost 0, with 15 bases in between. Germline V gene sequence: CDR1 LGHNA, CDR2 YNFKEQ. CDR3: CASSQDIGAEDSGANVLTF. DNA for the CDR3: TGTGCCAGCAGCCAAGACATAGGGGCGGAGGACTCTGGGGCCAACGTCCTGACTTTC.

The chain links TRBV7-2 to TRBJ2-7; 7 bases are shared with TRBD1. The CDR3 is 18 residues long. V trimming: 5 bases; J trimming: 0 bases; junction bases outside the gene matches: 16. CDR1 and CDR2 from the germline V gene are SGHTA and FQGNSA. CDR3 DNA sequence: TGTGCCAGCAGCAACCGGGACAGAGGATTTATCCTCTCCTACGAGCAGTACTTC. Protein product: CASSNRDRGFILSYEQYF.

The V call is TRBV6-5, the J call TRBJ2-7; D not resolved. V lost 0 bases to trimming and J lost 0 bases, with 12 bases between them. CDR3 length equals 16 residues. Germline CDR1 MNHEY, CDR2 SVGAGI. CDR3 protein: CASSYSITRSSYEQYF. The CDR3 DNA sequence: TGTGCCAGCAGTTACTCGATAACCCGGAGCTCCTACGAGCAGTACTTC.

This clonotype was observed a handful of times. The chain combines TRBV9 with TRBJ2-2; D unclear. The length of the CDR3 is 12 residues. Germline CDR1 is SGDLS and CDR2 is YYNGEE. V shed 3 bases and J shed 5 bases, with 5 bases lying between them. Written as DNA, the CDR3 is TGTGCCAGCAGCGAAAGTACCGGGGAGCTGTTTTTT. Amino acid sequence: CASSESTGELFF. The full variable domain, completed using reference TRBV9 and TRBJ2-2, is DSGVTQTPKHLITATGQRVTLRCSPRSGDLSVYWYQQSLDQGLQFLIQYYNGEERAKGNILERFSAQQFPDLHSELNLSSLELGDSALYFCASSESTGELFFGEGSRLTVL.

The chain joins TRBV5-1 to TRBJ2-7; 7 positions agree with TRBD1. CDR3 length: 16 residues. The V gene end was trimmed by 4 bases and the J gene end by 0 bases; junction bases not matched to a gene: 10. CDR1 and CDR2 from the germline V gene are SGHRS and YFSETQ. CDR3 amino acids: CASSPGRQGRSYEQYF. CDR3 coding DNA: TGCGCCAGCAGCCCCGGACGACAGGGCCGCTCCTACGAGCAGTACTTC.

The chain couples TRBV20-1 to TRBJ1-5, with 8 bases aligning to TRBD1. This CDR3 is built from 13 residues. Germline V gene lookup returns CDR1 DFQATT and CDR2 SNEGSKA (reference sequence). With 3 bases clipped from V and 10 bases from J, the junction kept 8 bases outside the gene matches. The DNA for the CDR3 is TGCAGTGCTAGTTCGGACAGGGCGATTCCCCAGCATTTT. Amino acid sequence: CSASSDRAIPQHF.

The rearrangement uses TRBV7-2 and TRBJ1-4; 7 positions agree with TRBD1. CDR3 size: 17 residues. CDR1 is SGHTA, CDR2 FQGNSA, per germline. Trimming took 6 bases from V and 0 from J; bases not matched to a gene: 10. The CDR3 nucleotides read TGTGCCAGCAGTGGTACAGGGGACCCCGCAACTAATGAAAAACTGTTTTTT. Protein: CASSGTGDPATNEKLFF.

This clonotype was seen only once. In DNA form, the CDR3 reads TGTGCCAGCATCGCGGGAGGGCCCAAAAACATTCAGTACTTC. It is translated as CASIAGGPKNIQYF. The chain combines TRBV28 with TRBJ2-4; 9 bases fit TRBD2. The CDR3 extends over 14 amino acids. Trimming took 7 bases from V and 2 from J; bases not matched to a gene: 3. Germline V lookup: CDR1 MDHEN, CDR2 SYDVKM.

This clonotype was picked up many times. DNA for the CDR3: TGCAGCGTTGAAGACCCCCTAGCGGGAGGTGAGCAGTTCTTC. This sequence encodes CSVEDPLAGGEQFF. The chain joins TRBV29-1 to TRBJ2-1; 11 bases match TRBD2. Unmatched junction bases numbered 4, after V lost 0 bases and J lost 9 bases. The CDR3 covers 14 residues. Germline V CDR1 and CDR2: SQVTM, ANQGSEA.

The V call is TRBV25-1, the J call TRBJ1-2, with TRBD1 identical over 7 bases. V was pared by 3 bases and J by 5 bases, with 9 bases of the junction left unmatched. Per the germline V gene, CDR1 is MGHDK and CDR2 is SYGVNS. There are 15 residues in the CDR3. This chain's CDR3 is CASSDRQGWSYGYTF. CDR3 DNA sequence: TGTGCCAGCAGTGATCGACAGGGATGGAGTTATGGCTACACCTTC.

This clonotype was seen only a few times. This chain connects TRBV20-1 to TRBJ1-2; D call uncertain. Trimming took 0 bases from V and 4 from J, leaving 15 bases between them. CDR1 DFQATT and CDR2 SNEGSKA come from the germline V gene (reference sequence). This CDR3 is built from 15 residues. CDR3 nucleotide sequence: TGCAGTGCTAGAGATTGGGCAGCCGTGCGCTATGGCTACACCTTC. Translation gives CSARDWAAVRYGYTF.

V gene TRBV6-5 combines with J gene TRBJ2-2; TRBD2 matches 7 bases. This CDR3 is 13 amino acids long. J gave up 5 bases and V 8 bases, and 5 bases lay outside the gene matches. Germline V lookup: CDR1 MNHEY, CDR2 SVGAGI. The CDR3 DNA reads as TGTGCCAGCCATGGGAGGGCAACCGGGGAGCTGTTTTTT. It specifies CASHGRATGELFF.

The chain has TRBV28 and TRBJ2-7; 11 positions agree with TRBD2. V dropped 8 bases and J dropped 3; count of bases not matched to a gene: 3. The CDR3 is 13 amino acids. Germline-derived CDR1 and CDR2 are MDHEN and SYDVKM. CDR3 DNA: TGTGCCAGCGTAGCGGGAGGGGTCTACGAGCAGTACTTC. It is translated as CASVAGGVYEQYF.

V gene TRBV20-1 combines with J gene TRBJ2-3; the D is unclear. The length of the CDR3 is 15 residues. The germline V gene has CDR1 DFQATT and CDR2 SNEGSKA (reference sequence). The V end was cut by 6 bases, the J end by 2 bases, with 18 bases between. CDR3 DNA sequence: TGCAGTGCCACGTTGGGCGGACGAGACACAGATACGCAGTATTTT. Protein sequence: CSATLGGRDTDTQYF.

The table lists this clonotype with a few counts. The rearrangement uses TRBV20-1 and TRBJ2-7; D may match TRBD1 or TRBD2 (5 bases each). The CDR3 runs 14 residues. CDR1 is DFQATT and CDR2 is SNEGSKA in the germline V gene (reference sequence). V was cut by 6 bases and J by 3 bases, with 18 bases left in between. The CDR3 is CSASRGSRHYEQYF. As DNA, the CDR3 is TGCAGTGCCAGCCGGGGCAGCCGACACTACGAGCAGTACTTC.

Notes on this clonotype: One end of the junction does not line up with germline, which may come from a read error. The chain links TRBV7-2 to TRBJ2-2, with D possibly called TRBD1 or TRBD2 (5 bases each). CDR3 length: 15 amino acids. Germline V gives CDR1 SGHTA, CDR2 FQGNSA. The CDR3 loop is CASSFGGVGTGALFF. The CDR3 bases are TGTGCCAGCAGCTTTGGGGGAGTGGGCACCGGGGCGCTGTTTTTT.

The CDR3: CASKNGGGPYEQYF. DNA for the CDR3: TGTGCCAGCAAGAACGGGGGAGGTCCCTACGAGCAGTACTTC. V usage is TRBV9 and J usage is TRBJ2-7; D is perhaps TRBD2 (6 bases). Deletions cut 6 bases from V and 2 bases from J, with 15 bases between. The CDR3 has 14 amino acids. The germline V gene has CDR1 SGDLS and CDR2 YYNGEE.

The chain recombines TRBV28 with TRBJ2-1; 11 nucleotides line up with TRBD2. The J call is in doubt because the DNA end fits TRBJ2-7 better. Looked up from germline, CDR1 is MDHEN and CDR2 is SYDVKM. This CDR3 is built from 16 residues. CDR3 nucleotides: TGTGCCAGCACGGTTATACTAGCGGGAGATAGCTGCGAGCAGTACTTC. It yields the protein CASTVILAGDSCEQYF.

The rearrangement links TRBV11-2 to TRBJ1-2; D is unclear. The ends were cut back, 3 bases at V and 8 bases at J, with 10 bases in the middle. This CDR3 has 12 residues. Germline CDR1 SGHAT, CDR2 FQNNGV. The CDR3 coding sequence is TGTGCCAGCAGCTTCGATCAGTGGGGCTACACCTTC. Its translation: CASSFDQWGYTF.